These 8 T cell receptor beta chains came from one sample sequenced in a study of blood T cell repertoires in COVID-19. Profiled with immunoSEQ multiplex PCR; TCRdb holds only in-frame clones, not every one. This table holds 35,000 to 45,000 clones, roughly 90% found once. The sample taken for sequencing was peripheral blood. The receptors stem from a human donor in a cohort sampled during active COVID-19.

This clone occurred once. This chain links TRBV30 with TRBJ1-4; 8 nucleotides agree with TRBD1. The germline V gene has CDR1 GTSNPN and CDR2 SVGIG (reference sequence). This CDR3 comprises 14 residues. V dropped 2 bases and J dropped 5; count of bases not matched to a gene: 4. CDR3 amino acids: CAWSRGQGNEKLFF. DNA for the CDR3: TGTGCCTGGAGTCGCGGACAGGGCAATGAAAAACTGTTTTTT.

The rearrangement joins TRBV6-4 to TRBJ2-3, with D perhaps TRBD1 (5 bases). The CDR3 is 15 amino acids. CDR1 is MRHNA, CDR2 SNTAGT, per germline. Trimming left V 3 bases short and J 5 bases short, with 15 bases between. CDR3 loop: CASSDGAAPRDTQYF. The CDR3 region has the DNA TGTGCCAGCAGTGATGGGGCAGCGCCTCGAGATACGCAGTATTTT.

The chain recombines TRBV7-6 with TRBJ2-7, with TRBD2 as a possible D gene (5 bases). The ends were cut back, 4 bases at V and 2 bases at J, with 9 bases in the middle. Germline CDR1 reads SGHVS; CDR2 reads FNYEAQ. The CDR3 runs 13 residues. The chain's CDR3 is CASSSGEAYEQYF. CDR3 DNA: TGTGCCAGCAGCTCCGGGGAAGCCTACGAGCAGTACTTC. The full variable domain, in which reference TRBV7-6 and TRBJ2-7 provide the parts outside the CDR3, is GAGVSQSPRYKVTKRGQDVALRCDPISGHVSLYWYRQALGQGPEFLTYFNYEAQQDKSGLPNDRFSAERPEGSISTLTIQRTEQRDSAMYRCASSSGEAYEQYFGPGTRLTVT.

The CDR3 DNA is TGTGCCACCAGCAGAGATTTGGCTAGCGGATACAATGAGCAGTTCTTC. It translates to CATSRDLASGYNEQFF. This sequence joins TRBV15 and TRBJ2-1, with 7 bases identical to TRBD2. Germline V gene data show CDR1 as LNHNV and CDR2 as YYDKDF (reference sequence). Losses at the gene ends were 0 bases for V and 4 bases for J; bases not matched to a gene: 6. This CDR3 has 16 residues.

The chain employs TRBV18 and TRBJ2-7; no reliable D call. Trimming removed 2 bases from V and 7 bases from J, with 12 bases in between. This CDR3 contains 13 residues. CDR1 is KGHSH, CDR2 LQKENI, per germline. The CDR3 DNA follows: TGTGCCAGCTCACCAAATCCCGGTCGGGAGCAGTACTTC. Translated: CASSPNPGREQYF.

The gene calls are TRBV19 and TRBJ1-6, with 10 bases identical to TRBD1. Trimming took 4 bases from V and 1 from J; bases not matched to a gene: 4. This CDR3 region has 17 residues. From germline, CDR1 is LNHDA and CDR2 SQIVND (reference sequence). This CDR3 is CASSTRDRGSYNSPLHF. DNA of the CDR3: TGTGCCAGTAGTACCCGGGACAGGGGATCCTATAATTCACCCCTCCACTTT.

In this sample, this clone turned up a few times. V is TRBV5-6 and J is TRBJ1-5; D is perhaps TRBD1 (6 bases). The CDR3 loop spans 15 amino acids. Looked up from germline, CDR1 is SGHDT and CDR2 is YYEEEE. With 3 bases removed from V and 3 bases from J, the gap between germline ends came to 13 bases. The CDR3 region is CASSSGQGYNQPQHF. The CDR3 nucleotides are TGTGCCAGCAGCTCGGGACAAGGCTACAATCAGCCCCAGCATTTT.

This clone was seen once. The CDR3 loop is CASSPGQGSWETQYF. DNA for the CDR3: TGTGCCAGCTCACCGGGACAGGGAAGTTGGGAGACCCAGTACTTC. This rearrangement joins TRBV18 to TRBJ2-5, with 9 positions matching TRBD1. Germline lookup yields CDR1 KGHSH and CDR2 LQKENI. V trimming: 3 bases; J trimming: 5 bases; junction bases outside the gene matches: 7. The CDR3 covers 15 residues.